The TCR beta chain described here comes from a study of T cell responses to AZD1222 COVID-19 vaccine. The study, taken as a whole, reports: Spike as a whole was targeted by vaccine-associated CD4 TCRs, dominant at 160-218 and 743-854. Donors were mostly white British, more females; clonal diversity possibly underestimated. No day 14 peak samples; only post-peak repertoires were characterized.

Researchers grouped second doses given at about 4 or about 12 weeks into one pool. A note on this clone: Antigen specificity is unknown.

Sequencing used immunoSEQ multiplex PCR; TCRdb keeps in-frame clones, though not all of them. The sample includes around 85,000 clones, almost 90% of them seen just once. This TCR was sampled from an adult who received the AZD1222 COVID-19 vaccine. This material consisted of peripheral blood, taken 28 days after the second AZD1222 dose.

The CDR3 loop is CASSDGDTQYF. CDR3 DNA sequence: TGTGCCAGCAGTGATGGAGATACGCAGTATTTT. V gene TRBV28 combines with J gene TRBJ2-3; D call uncertain. Trimming removed 5 bases from V and 5 bases from J, with 5 bases in between. The CDR3 sequence is 11 residues long. Germline loops: CDR1 MDHEN, CDR2 SYDVKM.